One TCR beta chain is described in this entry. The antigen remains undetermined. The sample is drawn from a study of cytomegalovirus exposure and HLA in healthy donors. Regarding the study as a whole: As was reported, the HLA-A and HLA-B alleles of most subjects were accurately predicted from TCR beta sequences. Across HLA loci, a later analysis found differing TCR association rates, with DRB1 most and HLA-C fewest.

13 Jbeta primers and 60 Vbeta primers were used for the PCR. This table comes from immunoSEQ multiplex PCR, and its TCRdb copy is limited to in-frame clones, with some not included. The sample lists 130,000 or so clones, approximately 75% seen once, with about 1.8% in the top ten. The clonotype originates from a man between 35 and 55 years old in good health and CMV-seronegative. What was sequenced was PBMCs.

The CDR3 nucleotides read TGTGCCAGTAGTCACAGGACAGGGCGATTCACAGATACGCAGTATTTT. As protein: CASSHRTGRFTDTQYF. The chain is built from TRBV19 and TRBJ2-3; 8 bases are a match to TRBD1. Germline lookup yields CDR1 LNHDA and CDR2 SQIVND (reference sequence). This CDR3 is built from 16 residues. Trimming removed 5 bases from V and 2 bases from J; junction bases left unmatched: 9.